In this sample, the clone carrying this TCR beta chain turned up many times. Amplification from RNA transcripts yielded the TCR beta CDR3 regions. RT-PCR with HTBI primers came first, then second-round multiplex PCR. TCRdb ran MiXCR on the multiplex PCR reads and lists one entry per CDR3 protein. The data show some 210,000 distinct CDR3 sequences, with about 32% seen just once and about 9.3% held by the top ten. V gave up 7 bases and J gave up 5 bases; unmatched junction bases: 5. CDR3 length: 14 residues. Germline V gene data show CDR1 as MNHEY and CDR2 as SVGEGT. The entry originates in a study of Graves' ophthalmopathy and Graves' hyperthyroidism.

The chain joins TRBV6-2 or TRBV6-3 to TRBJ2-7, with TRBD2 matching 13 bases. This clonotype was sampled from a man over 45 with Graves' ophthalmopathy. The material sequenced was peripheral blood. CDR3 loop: CASTLGLAGDEQYF. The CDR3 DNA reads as TGTGCCAGCACCCTCGGACTAGCGGGAGACGAGCAGTACTTC.